These T cell receptor beta chains were read from a single sample in a study of cytomegalovirus exposure and HLA in healthy donors. Produced via immunoSEQ multiplex PCR; TCRdb's table is partial and in-frame only. Of about 200,000 clones in the sample, around 77% were seen once. The sample comprised PBMCs. The origin of the receptors is a woman in her 30s in good health and CMV-seronegative. Both conserved end residues are part of each CDR3. Fields, in order: V gene, clone size, J gene, D gene, CDR3 protein, CDR3 DNA. The D gene is left open where the match is weak. The size entry is marked missing in some rows and otherwise reads once, few, many or a size class.

TRBV14	.	TRBJ1-2	TRBD1	CASSQGTQGVGYTF	TGTGCCAGCAGCCAAGGGACCCAGGGGGTTGGCTACACCTTC
TRBV27	.	TRBJ1-2	.	CASGARQEYGYTF	TGTGCCAGCGGGGCCCGCCAGGAGTATGGCTACACCTTC
TRBV5-1	.	TRBJ2-7	TRBD1	CASSSQGYEQYF	TGCGCCAGCAGCTCACAGGGGTACGAGCAGTACTTC
TRBV6-5	.	TRBJ1-4	.	CASSQQGHQNEKLFF	TGTGCCAGCAGCCAACAGGGACACCAGAATGAAAAACTGTTTTTT
TRBV15	.	TRBJ1-3	TRBD1	CATTYRGYSGNTIYF	TGTGCCACCACCTACAGGGGATACTCTGGAAACACCATATATTTT
TRBV11-2	.	TRBJ2-7	TRBD1	CASSLAFSGGYEQYF	TGTGCCAGCAGCTTAGCTTTCTCAGGGGGCTACGAGCAGTACTTC
TRBV4-2	.	TRBJ2-3	.	CASSQGAGEGLDTQYF	TGTGCCAGCAGCCAAGGGGCAGGGGAAGGATTAGATACGCAGTATTTT
TRBV11-3	.	TRBJ2-1	.	CASSLGVVGANEQFF	TGTGCCAGCAGCTTAGGAGTTGTGGGGGCGAATGAGCAGTTCTTC
TRBV6-1	.	TRBJ1-1	.	CASRPEQGSGTEAFF	TGTGCCAGTCGACCCGAACAGGGATCGGGCACTGAAGCTTTCTTT
TRBV6-5	.	TRBJ1-6	TRBD1	CASSYYRDSRSPLHF	TGTGCCAGCAGTTACTACCGGGACAGTCGTTCACCCCTCCACTTT
TRBV30	.	TRBJ2-2	.	CAWRATGELFF	TGTGCCTGGAGGGCAACCGGGGAGCTGTTTTTT
TRBV6-1	.	TRBJ1-2	.	CASNRESGYTF	TGTGCCAGCAACAGGGAGAGCGGCTACACCTTC
TRBV5-1	.	TRBJ1-4	.	CASSLAPGPREKLFF	TGCGCCAGCAGCTTGGCCCCAGGCCCCCGTGAAAAACTGTTTTTT
TRBV29-1	.	TRBJ1-2	TRBD1	CSVGQGKDYGYTF	TGCAGCGTTGGACAGGGGAAAGACTATGGCTACACCTTC
TRBV5-1	.	TRBJ2-1	TRBD2	CASTLTSGGAGEQFF	TGCGCCAGCACTCTGACTAGCGGGGGGGCAGGCGAGCAGTTCTTC
TRBV27	.	TRBJ2-5	TRBD2	CASSIVPGGETQYF	TGTGCCAGCAGCATTGTCCCGGGGGGAGAGACCCAGTACTTC
TRBV6-4	.	TRBJ2-2	.	CASSDGGVTGELFF	TGTGCCAGCAGTGACGGCGGGGTCACCGGGGAGCTGTTTTTT
TRBV5-4	.	TRBJ1-1	.	CASSLTTAPWDTEAFF	TGTGCCAGCAGCTTGACGACAGCTCCCTGGGACACTGAAGCTTTCTTT
TRBV27	.	TRBJ2-1	.	CASSLSIIVVEQFF	TGTGCCAGCAGTTTATCGATAATAGTGGTTGAGCAGTTCTTC
TRBV5-8	.	TRBJ1-1	.	CASSLRGEAFF	TGTGCCAGCAGCTTGCGCGGGGAAGCTTTCTTT
TRBV7-3	.	TRBJ2-1	TRBD1	CASSFDRGHYNEQFF	TGTGCCAGCAGCTTTGACAGGGGCCACTACAATGAGCAGTTCTTC
TRBV30	few	TRBJ1-2	TRBD1	CAWSSQTTGGYTF	TGTGCCTGGAGTTCTCAAACGACAGGGGGCTACACCTTC
TRBV7-8	.	TRBJ2-7	.	CASSLALATYEQYF	TGTGCCAGCAGCTTAGCGTTAGCGACCTACGAGCAGTACTTC
TRBV27	.	TRBJ1-2	.	CASSFGGGGPIYGYTF	TGTGCCAGCAGTTTTGGCGGCGGGGGGCCAATCTATGGCTACACCTTC
TRBV28	.	TRBJ1-5	.	CASSFLGGGNQPQHF	TGTGCCAGCAGTTTTCTGGGGGGTGGCAATCAGCCCCAGCATTTT
TRBV6-5	once	TRBJ1-2	.	CASSYLLGGGYGYTF	TGTGCCAGCAGTTACCTGCTGGGCGGAGGCTATGGCTACACCTTC
TRBV7-9	.	TRBJ2-1	TRBD1	CASSLQGAWNNEQFF	TGTGCCAGCAGCCTCCAGGGGGCGTGGAACAATGAGCAGTTCTTC
TRBV27	few	TRBJ2-3	.	CASSYGPTTDTQYF	TGTGCCAGCAGTTATGGGCCAACGACAGATACGCAGTATTTT